This T cell receptor beta chain was sequenced in a study of beta chain features in type 1 diabetes. About the research overall: The number of sorted cells examined across all samples was fewer than 110,000,000.

General study points: There were fewer insertions and more deletions at the VDJ junctions of type 1 diabetes patients.

Of the isolated RNA, all was reverse transcribed, and so the sequenced material was expressed TCRB transcripts. Only in-frame clones appear in the TCRdb table, and some are missing; sequencing was by immunoSEQ multiplex PCR. In the table there are hundreds of thousands of clones, around 15% of which are singletons. The authors sorted CD4+ naive, central memory, regulatory and stem cell-like memory cells via CD45RO/CCR7/CD25/CD127/CD95/CD27. Purity exceeding 98% was reached by all sorted populations. The CDR3 runs 14 residues. Trimming cost V 7 bases and J 4 bases; bases outside gene matches: 5. From germline, CDR1 is LGHNT and CDR2 FRNRAP. As for this clone: Antigen specificity is unknown.

J is TRBJ2-1 and V is TRBV12-5; 9 bases are shared with TRBD1. Sequenced input: naive CD4+ T cells from blood. This sequence originates from a man between 18 and 29 years old in good health. CDR3 protein: CASASGQGYNEQFF. The CDR3 DNA follows: TGTGCTAGTGCATCAGGACAGGGGTACAATGAGCAGTTCTTC.